These 28 T cell receptor beta chains share one sample of origin, sequenced in a study of shared clonotypes between healthy human individuals. Profiled with immunoSEQ multiplex PCR; TCRdb holds only in-frame clones, not every one. The repertoire includes more than 2,000,000 clones, around nine tenths of them detected once, and 0.11% to 0.15% sits in the top ten. Sequencing was carried out using naive CD4+ T cells sorted from blood. This sample's subset: CD45RA+ positively selected. The receptors originated from a man between 18 and 29 years old in good health.

This chain links TRBV2 with TRBJ1-1, with TRBD1 matching over 11 bases. The CDR3 totals 14 residues. Germline V CDR1 and CDR2: SNHLY, FYNNEI. The V segment lost 6 bases and the J segment 13 bases; nucleotides outside the gene matches: 13. The CDR3 is CASSESGTGGFGFF. The CDR3, as DNA: TGTGCCAGCAGCGAATCCGGGACAGGGGGATTTGGTTTCTTT.

The chain carries TRBV6-5 and TRBJ1-2, with D uncertain. There are 14 residues in the CDR3. V lost 6 bases and J lost 2, with 13 bases in between. The germline V gene has CDR1 MNHEY and CDR2 SVGAGI. CDR3 region: CASRPWGENYGYTF. Here the CDR3 DNA reads TGTGCCAGCAGGCCCTGGGGAGAGAACTATGGCTACACCTTC.

The chain recombines TRBV10-3 with TRBJ2-3; D is uncertain. From germline, CDR1 is ENHRY and CDR2 SYGVKD. The V and J ends lost 6 bases and 6 bases respectively, with 10 bases between them. The CDR3 loop spans 12 amino acids. The CDR3 region is CAISPLGDTQYF. CDR3 sequence (DNA): TGTGCCATCAGCCCCTTAGGGGATACGCAGTATTTT.

Remarks on this clone: The same CDR3 also results from other DNA sequences found in this sample. This chain uses TRBV6-5 with TRBJ1-2; TRBD1 matches 10 bases. Looked up from germline, CDR1 is MNHEY and CDR2 is SVGAGI. V gave up 6 bases and J gave up 5 bases; unmatched junction bases: 3. The CDR3 has 13 amino acids. The CDR3 reads CASSRGQGYGYTF. The CDR3 nucleotides read TGTGCCAGCAGCAGGGGACAGGGGTATGGCTACACCTTC.

The J gene is TRBJ2-2, the V gene TRBV9; TRBD1 might be the D (5 bases). The CDR3 is 17 amino acids. Trimming left V 0 bases short and J 0 bases short, with 12 bases between. CDR1 is SGDLS, CDR2 YYNGEE, per germline. The CDR3 protein is CASSVGWGGSNTGELFF. DNA of the CDR3: TGTGCCAGCAGCGTAGGATGGGGCGGATCGAACACCGGGGAGCTGTTTTTT.

The chain employs TRBV4-1 and TRBJ2-1; no clear D gene. This CDR3 has 13 residues. Deletions cut 4 bases from V and 4 bases from J, with 8 bases between. In germline, CDR1 is MGHRA, CDR2 YSYEKL. The CDR3 nucleotides read TGCGCCAGCAGCCGCGTGATTTACAATGAGCAGTTCTTC. Protein sequence: CASSRVIYNEQFF.

This chain joins TRBV11-2 and TRBJ2-3; 7 nucleotides line up with TRBD2. CDR1 SGHAT and CDR2 FQNNGV come from the germline V gene. The CDR3 is 17 amino acids. V lost 0 bases and J lost 7; bases outside the gene matches: 13. CDR3: CASSLDGGSGYLNTQYF. The DNA of the CDR3 is TGTGCCAGCAGCTTAGATGGGGGTAGCGGGTATTTAAATACGCAGTATTTT.

The chain couples TRBV9 to TRBJ2-5; D might be TRBD2 (6 bases). The assigned J gene may be wrong: the sequence end matches TRBJ2-7 better. The CDR3 is 15 amino acids. Germline CDR1 and CDR2: SGDLS and YYNGEE. The CDR3 DNA reads TGTGCCAGCAGCGTAGACGGGAGCCCGTATTACGAGCAGTACTTC. Amino acids: CASSVDGSPYYEQYF.

The chain has TRBV7-2 and TRBJ2-7; 12 nucleotides align to TRBD2. CDR3 length: 17 residues. The germline V gene has CDR1 SGHTA and CDR2 FQGNSA. Trimming removed 4 bases from V and 2 bases from J; junction bases left unmatched: 9. The CDR3 reads CASSSSSGRALTYEQYF. The CDR3 coding sequence is TGTGCCAGCAGCTCGTCTAGCGGGAGGGCCTTAACCTACGAGCAGTACTTC.

This clone was observed once. The chain employs TRBV7-8 and TRBJ1-3; 8 nucleotides match TRBD1. This CDR3 has 18 amino acids. Germline trimming cut 2 bases from V and 3 bases from J; bases unmatched to any gene: 12. The germline gives CDR1 SGHVS, CDR2 FQNEAQ. The CDR3 DNA reads TGTGCCAGCAGCTTAATCACTCCGACAGGGGCCTTTGGAAACACCATATATTTT. As protein: CASSLITPTGAFGNTIYF.

The genes are TRBV5-4 and TRBJ2-2; 7 bases line up with TRBD1. Germline CDR1 SGHNT, CDR2 YYREEE (reference sequence). J gave up 9 bases and V 4 bases, and 6 bases lay outside the gene matches. The CDR3 length is 13 residues. CDR3 loop: CASSTRQGRELFF. The CDR3 DNA follows: TGTGCCAGCAGCACGAGACAGGGCCGGGAGCTGTTTTTT.

The genes are TRBV6-1 and TRBJ1-5, with D possibly matching TRBD1 (6 bases). Per germline, CDR1 MNHNS and CDR2 SASEGT. Between the trimmed V and J ends, which lost 5 bases and 7 bases, there was a span of 15 bases. CDR3 length: 14 amino acids. The CDR3 here is CASSHSQGEQPQHF. The CDR3 DNA reads as TGTGCCAGCAGTCACTCACAGGGAGAACAGCCCCAGCATTTT.

The gene calls are TRBV10-3 and TRBJ1-5; D remains ambiguous. This CDR3 region has 15 residues. Germline-derived CDR1 and CDR2 are ENHRY and SYGVKD. V was trimmed by 9 bases and J by 4 bases, leaving 19 bases between them. CDR3: CAIGPKQNGNQPQHF. CDR3 coding DNA: TGTGCCATTGGACCAAAACAAAATGGTAATCAGCCCCAGCATTTT.

CDR3 amino acids: CASSPPPGKNIQYF. In DNA form, the CDR3 reads TGTGCCAGCTCACCACCGCCAGGGAAAAACATTCAGTACTTC. The chain joins TRBV18 to TRBJ2-4; possible D gene TRBD1, 5 bases. The CDR3 has 14 amino acids. CDR1 is KGHSH and CDR2 is LQKENI in the germline V gene. Trimming removed 0 bases at V and 4 bases at J, with 7 bases between.

The chain uses TRBV5-1 and TRBJ1-2; the D is unclear. Germline loops: CDR1 SGHRS, CDR2 YFSETQ. Trimming pared 0 bases from V and 2 bases from J, leaving 11 bases between. The CDR3 loop spans 15 amino acids. The CDR3 sequence: CASSLGGLLNYGYTF. Written as DNA, the CDR3 is TGCGCCAGCAGCTTGGGGGGTCTTTTAAACTATGGCTACACCTTC.

The chain combines TRBV28 with TRBJ2-1; 8 positions agree with TRBD1. The V gene's germline CDR1 is MDHEN and CDR2 SYDVKM. The CDR3 consists of 16 residues. V lost 7 bases and J lost 7; bases outside the gene matches: 15. CDR3 DNA: TGTGCCAGCATTACCGGACAGGGATCTTTGAGGAATGAGCAGTTCTTC. Translation: CASITGQGSLRNEQFF.

CDR3 protein: CSVPGGGQGIRETQYF. Written as DNA, the CDR3 is TGCAGCGTCCCAGGAGGCGGACAGGGGATACGAGAGACCCAGTACTTC. The chain employs TRBV29-1 and TRBJ2-5; 9 bases are a match to TRBD1. This CDR3 contains 16 residues. Germline CDR1 is SQVTM and CDR2 is ANQGSEA. V gave up 6 bases and J gave up 4 bases; unmatched junction bases: 15.

This clone came up once. This chain connects TRBV11-2 to TRBJ2-6; TRBD1 matches at 7 bases. The germline V gene has CDR1 SGHAT and CDR2 FQNNGV. This CDR3 contains 15 residues. The V gene end was trimmed by 5 bases and the J gene end by 2 bases; junction bases not matched to a gene: 3. This CDR3 is CASSITGAGANVLTF. The CDR3 coding sequence is TGTGCCAGCAGCATCACAGGGGCTGGGGCCAACGTCCTGACTTTC.

This sequence joins TRBV5-1 and TRBJ2-5, with 14 bases identical to TRBD2. V gave up 8 bases and J gave up 1 base; unmatched junction bases: 7. Germline CDR1 SGHRS, CDR2 YFSETQ. The CDR3 has 16 residues. Written as DNA, the CDR3 is TGCGCCAGTGGGACTAGCGGGGGCCGGGTCCAAGAGACCCAGTACTTC. Protein sequence: CASGTSGGRVQETQYF.

A word on this clone: The same CDR3 can be traced to other DNA sequences in this sample. The V gene is TRBV10-3, the J gene TRBJ1-1; 8 bases align to TRBD1. V lost 6 bases, J lost 5 bases, and 5 bases stayed unmatched. Looked up from germline, CDR1 is ENHRY and CDR2 is SYGVKD. CDR3 length: 13 residues. CDR3 region: CAISLTGGTEAFF. In DNA form, the CDR3 reads TGTGCCATCAGCCTTACAGGGGGAACTGAAGCTTTCTTT.

The rearrangement links TRBV7-2 to TRBJ2-5, with 9 bases aligning to TRBD1. The closer fit of TRBJ2-7 to the DNA end suggests the J call may be wrong. Looked up from germline, CDR1 is SGHTA and CDR2 is FQGNSA. The CDR3 consists of 16 residues. CDR3 DNA sequence: TGTGCCAGCAGCTCCGCCGGGACAGGGCCTTCCTACGAGCAGTACTTC. Translation: CASSSAGTGPSYEQYF.

As regards this clone: The sample carries other DNA sequences with the same CDR3. The J gene is TRBJ2-3, the V gene TRBV5-1; unclear D gene. Trimming removed 0 bases at V and 0 bases at J, with 8 bases between. The CDR3 is 15 amino acids. Germline V CDR1 and CDR2: SGHRS, YFSETQ. This CDR3 is CASSLGGRSTDTQYF. The CDR3 nucleotides read TGCGCCAGCAGCTTGGGCGGCAGAAGCACAGATACGCAGTATTTT.

The gene calls are TRBV19 and TRBJ2-1; 10 nucleotides agree with TRBD1. Per germline, CDR1 LNHDA and CDR2 SQIVND (reference sequence). Losses at the gene ends were 6 bases for V and 7 bases for J; bases not matched to a gene: 12. The CDR3 covers 16 residues. The CDR3 DNA sequence: TGTGCCAGTAGAAGGCTCCCGGGACAGGGGCCAAATGAGCAGTTCTTC. Translating it yields CASRRLPGQGPNEQFF.

Note on this clone: The sample has other DNA sequences that encode this CDR3 too. This chain joins TRBV6-5 and TRBJ2-7; a weak D match, TRBD1 (5 bases). Trimming shortened V by 2 bases and J by 0 bases, and 8 bases separated the two germline ends. The CDR3 runs to 14 residues. Germline V gene sequence: CDR1 MNHEY, CDR2 SVGAGI. CDR3 nucleotides: TGTGCCAGCAGTTACCTGGGGCTCTCCTACGAGCAGTACTTC. Translating it yields CASSYLGLSYEQYF.

This clone was seen just once. The rearrangement joins TRBV7-9 to TRBJ1-2; D gene ambiguous. Germline V gene lookup returns CDR1 SEHNR and CDR2 FQNEAQ (reference sequence). This CDR3 spans 14 amino acids. Trimming stripped 5 bases from V and 2 bases from J, with 12 bases between. This CDR3 reads CASSANYINYGYTF. For the CDR3, the DNA is TGTGCCAGCAGCGCGAATTACATCAACTATGGCTACACCTTC.

The chain uses TRBV6-5 and TRBJ2-5; D perhaps matches TRBD2 (6 bases). The CDR3 is 16 amino acids. Germline V CDR1 and CDR2: MNHEY, SVGAGI. The ends were cut back, 2 bases at V and 2 bases at J, with 15 bases in the middle. The chain's CDR3 is CASSYRWLASQETQYF. In DNA form, the CDR3 reads TGTGCCAGCAGTTACAGGTGGCTAGCGAGTCAAGAGACCCAGTACTTC.

This chain uses TRBV6-1 with TRBJ1-2; D is unresolved. Germline V gene sequence: CDR1 MNHNS, CDR2 SASEGT. Trimming shortened V by 6 bases and J by 6 bases, and 5 bases separated the two germline ends. CDR3 size: 10 residues. Written as DNA, the CDR3 is TGTGCCAGCAGGCGAGATGGCTACACCTTC. Translated, it gives CASRRDGYTF.

Only one count was recorded for this clone. V gene TRBV29-1 combines with J gene TRBJ2-1; D unclear. Germline loops: CDR1 SQVTM, CDR2 ANQGSEA. Trimming took 6 bases from V and 3 from J, leaving 24 bases between them. The CDR3 is 17 residues long. The CDR3: CSVDLGSIPKVYNEQFF. The CDR3 DNA follows: TGCAGCGTCGACCTCGGGTCTATTCCAAAAGTCTACAATGAGCAGTTCTTC.